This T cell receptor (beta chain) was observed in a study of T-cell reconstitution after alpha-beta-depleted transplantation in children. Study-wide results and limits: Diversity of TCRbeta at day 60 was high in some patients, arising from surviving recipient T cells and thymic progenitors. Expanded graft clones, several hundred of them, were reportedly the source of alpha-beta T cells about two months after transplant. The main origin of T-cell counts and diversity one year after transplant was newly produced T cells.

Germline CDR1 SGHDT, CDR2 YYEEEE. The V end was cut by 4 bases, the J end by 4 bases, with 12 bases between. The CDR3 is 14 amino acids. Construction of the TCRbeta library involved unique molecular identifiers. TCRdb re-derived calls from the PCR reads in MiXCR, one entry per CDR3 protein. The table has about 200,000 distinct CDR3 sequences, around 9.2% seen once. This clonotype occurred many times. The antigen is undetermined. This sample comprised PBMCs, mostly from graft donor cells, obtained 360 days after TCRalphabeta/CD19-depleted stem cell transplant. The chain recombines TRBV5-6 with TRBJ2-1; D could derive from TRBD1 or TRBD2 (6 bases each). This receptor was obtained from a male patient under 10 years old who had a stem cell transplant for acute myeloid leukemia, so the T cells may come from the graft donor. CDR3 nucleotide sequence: TGTGCCAGCAGCCGCCGAGGGGGGTACAATGAGCAGTTCTTC. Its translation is CASSRRGGYNEQFF. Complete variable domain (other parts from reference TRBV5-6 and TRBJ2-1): DAGVTQSPTHLIKTRGQQVTLRCSPKSGHDTVSWYQQALGQGPQFIFQYYEEEERQRGNFPDRFSGHQFPNYSSELNVNALLLGDSALYLCASSRRGGYNEQFFGPGTRLTVL.